This is a list of T cell receptor beta chains from one sample in a study of response to subunit inactivated influenza vaccine. TCRdb re-derived calls from the RT-PCR reads in MiXCR, one entry per CDR3 protein. In the table there are 500,000 to 600,000 distinct CDR3 sequences, over 9.5% of which are singletons. The material sequenced was PBMCs from blood, taken on the day of vaccination. Receptors originate from a man aged 50 to 59 who received an inactivated influenza vaccine. The CDR3 runs from the conserved cysteine through the conserved F or W. A D gene is named only where the DNA matches it firmly. Only some rows state a clone size, as once, few, many or a class for expanded clones.

abundance: few; v_gene: TRBV20-1; d_gene: TRBD2; j_gene: TRBJ2-7; CDR3nt: TGCAGTGCTACTAGCGGGAGGGCCTACGAGCAGTACTTC; CDR3aa: CSATSGRAYEQYF
abundance: .; v_gene: TRBV10-3; d_gene: .; j_gene: TRBJ2-5; CDR3nt: TGTGCCATCAGCTCGGGTTGGAGAGAGACCCAGTACTTC; CDR3aa: CAISSGWRETQYF
abundance: few; v_gene: TRBV20-1; d_gene: .; j_gene: TRBJ1-4; CDR3nt: TGCAGTGCTAGTCGCCGGGATATGGGGGAAAAACTGTTTTTT; CDR3aa: CSASRRDMGEKLFF
abundance: .; v_gene: TRBV9; d_gene: .; j_gene: TRBJ1-6; CDR3nt: TGTGCCAGCAGCGTCCAGGGATCTAATTCACCCCTCCACTTT; CDR3aa: CASSVQGSNSPLHF
abundance: many; v_gene: TRBV4-1; d_gene: .; j_gene: TRBJ1-2; CDR3nt: TGCGCCAGCAGCCAAGGAGAGGGATTCAACTATGGCTACACCTTC; CDR3aa: CASSQGEGFNYGYTF
abundance: .; v_gene: TRBV27; d_gene: .; j_gene: TRBJ2-1; CDR3nt: TGTGCCAGCGCGACTCCCCGCAAGGGGGGTGAGCAGTTCTTC; CDR3aa: CASATPRKGGEQFF
abundance: few; v_gene: TRBV9; d_gene: TRBD2; j_gene: TRBJ2-1; CDR3nt: TGTGCCAGCAGCGTAGTGGGTCTAGCGGGATACCACAATGAGCAGTTCTTC; CDR3aa: CASSVVGLAGYHNEQFF
abundance: few; v_gene: TRBV9; d_gene: .; j_gene: TRBJ2-3; CDR3nt: TGTGCCAGCAGCTGGACTACCATGGGGGATACGCAGTATTTT; CDR3aa: CASSWTTMGDTQYF
abundance: .; v_gene: TRBV7-9; d_gene: TRBD2; j_gene: TRBJ2-7; CDR3nt: TGTGCCAGCAGCTTAAAAAGCAGCGGGGGTGCCTACGAGCAGTACTTC; CDR3aa: CASSLKSSGGAYEQYF
abundance: few; v_gene: TRBV6-1; d_gene: TRBD1; j_gene: TRBJ1-5; CDR3nt: TGTGCCAGCAGCCCACTCCGGGACAGGGACAGTCAGCCCCAGCATTTT; CDR3aa: CASSPLRDRDSQPQHF
abundance: many; v_gene: TRBV4-2; d_gene: TRBD2; j_gene: TRBJ2-2; CDR3nt: TGTGCCAGCAGCCAAGATCAGAGACTAGCGGGAACCGGGGAGCTGTTTTTT; CDR3aa: CASSQDQRLAGTGELFF
abundance: .; v_gene: TRBV7-2; d_gene: TRBD2; j_gene: TRBJ2-3; CDR3nt: TGTGCCAGCAGCTCACACGAGGGACTAATGTTAGATACGCAGTATTTT; CDR3aa: CASSSHEGLMLDTQYF
abundance: .; v_gene: TRBV28; d_gene: TRBD2; j_gene: TRBJ2-1; CDR3nt: TGTGCCAGCGAAGCGGGGGGCCATTACAATGAGCAGTTCTTC; CDR3aa: CASEAGGHYNEQFF
abundance: few; v_gene: TRBV7-9; d_gene: .; j_gene: TRBJ2-1; CDR3nt: TGTGCCAGCAGCACAGCGGACAGATCCAATGAGCAGTTCTTC; CDR3aa: CASSTADRSNEQFF
abundance: few; v_gene: TRBV9; d_gene: TRBD2; j_gene: TRBJ2-1; CDR3nt: TGTGCCAGCAGCGTAGAACTAGCGCAAACCTACAATGAGCAGTTCTTC; CDR3aa: CASSVELAQTYNEQFF
abundance: few; v_gene: TRBV27; d_gene: .; j_gene: TRBJ1-5; CDR3nt: TGTGCCAGCAGTTTCGTTAGGGATCAGCCCCAGCATTTT; CDR3aa: CASSFVRDQPQHF
abundance: .; v_gene: TRBV7-9; d_gene: TRBD1; j_gene: TRBJ1-1; CDR3nt: TGTGCCAGCAGCTTAATGGCAGGGGGTTCCGCGCCAGCTTTCTTT; CDR3aa: CASSLMAGGSAPAFF
abundance: many; v_gene: TRBV12-3/TRBV12-4; d_gene: TRBD1; j_gene: TRBJ1-2; CDR3nt: TGTGCCAGCGCACTTCCGGGACAGATTAACTATGGCTACACCTTC; CDR3aa: CASALPGQINYGYTF
abundance: .; v_gene: TRBV11-3; d_gene: .; j_gene: TRBJ2-4; CDR3nt: TGTGCCAGCAGCCCAGAGGGTAGCACGAACATTCAGTACTTC; CDR3aa: CASSPEGSTNIQYF
abundance: .; v_gene: TRBV6-5; d_gene: .; j_gene: TRBJ2-7; CDR3nt: TGTGCCAGCAGAACGGTGGACGAGCAGTACTTC; CDR3aa: CASRTVDEQYF
abundance: few; v_gene: TRBV24-1; d_gene: TRBD1; j_gene: TRBJ2-3; CDR3nt: TGTGCCACGAGGGACAGTGGGGAGACTGATACGCAGTATTTT; CDR3aa: CATRDSGETDTQYF
abundance: many; v_gene: TRBV11-2; d_gene: .; j_gene: TRBJ2-3; CDR3nt: TGTGCCAGCAGCTGGACAGCTAGCACAGATACGCAGTATTTT; CDR3aa: CASSWTASTDTQYF
abundance: few; v_gene: TRBV4-2; d_gene: TRBD2; j_gene: TRBJ2-7; CDR3nt: TGTGCCAGCAGCCTTAGACTGGTAGCGGGGGTGTACGAGCAGTACTTC; CDR3aa: CASSLRLVAGVYEQYF
abundance: few; v_gene: TRBV11-2; d_gene: .; j_gene: TRBJ2-3; CDR3nt: TGTGCCAGCAGCACCCCGACAGGTTTCACAGATACGCAGTATTTT; CDR3aa: CASSTPTGFTDTQYF
abundance: .; v_gene: TRBV19; d_gene: .; j_gene: TRBJ1-1; CDR3nt: TGTGCCAGTAGAAACCGTGTAGAACGGAGCACTGAAGCTTTCTTT; CDR3aa: CASRNRVERSTEAFF
abundance: many; v_gene: TRBV5-1; d_gene: .; j_gene: TRBJ2-2; CDR3nt: TGCGCCAGCAGTAATGGTAACACCGGGGAGCTGTTTTTT; CDR3aa: CASSNGNTGELFF
abundance: many; v_gene: TRBV5-5; d_gene: .; j_gene: TRBJ1-5; CDR3nt: TGTGCCAGCAGTTTTTTGTCGGGGGATAGCAATCAGCCCCAGCATTTT; CDR3aa: CASSFLSGDSNQPQHF
abundance: few; v_gene: TRBV4-2; d_gene: .; j_gene: TRBJ2-5; CDR3nt: TGTGCCAGCAGCCAGTACAGGGTAGTTGGGGAGACCCAGTACTTC; CDR3aa: CASSQYRVVGETQYF
abundance: few; v_gene: TRBV11-2; d_gene: .; j_gene: TRBJ2-5; CDR3nt: TGTGCCAGCAGTCGGGGCCGGGAGAGTTGGCTGGAGACCCAGTACTTC; CDR3aa: CASSRGRESWLETQYF
abundance: few; v_gene: TRBV18; d_gene: .; j_gene: TRBJ2-7; CDR3nt: TGTGCCAGCTCACCGGCCCACTACGAGCAGTACTTC; CDR3aa: CASSPAHYEQYF
abundance: .; v_gene: TRBV10-2; d_gene: TRBD1; j_gene: TRBJ1-6; CDR3nt: TGCGCCAGCAAGAACTTACAGGGGGTTAATTCACCCCTCCACTTT; CDR3aa: CASKNLQGVNSPLHF